The next 14 T cell receptor beta chains were all read from a single sample in a study of OX40 agonist ivuxolimab in advanced cancers. The method was immunoSEQ multiplex PCR; TCRdb's version includes in-frame clones alone and lacks a portion of them. There are some 83,000 clones in the sample; over 85% occur only once, and less than 7% lies in the top ten. This sample comprised CD4+ or CD8+ T cells sorted from blood, obtained in a trial of the OX40 agonist ivuxolimab. These receptors all stem from an adult with an advanced solid tumor such as melanoma, head and neck, liver or kidney cancer.

This clone was recorded a few times. V usage is TRBV4-1 and J usage is TRBJ2-1; TRBD2 might be the D (5 bases). Trimming removed 3 bases at V and 0 bases at J, with 15 bases between. Germline V gene sequence: CDR1 MGHRA, CDR2 YSYEKL. This CDR3 is built from 17 residues. CDR3 bases: TGCGCCAGCAGCCAGACGTGGACTTCTAGCTCCTACAATGAGCAGTTCTTC. It is translated as CASSQTWTSSSYNEQFF.

The rearrangement joins TRBV6-5 to TRBJ2-2, with no clear D. Germline CDR1 MNHEY, CDR2 SVGAGI. Trimming left V 6 bases short and J 5 bases short, with 7 bases between. The CDR3 runs 12 residues. Here the CDR3 reads CASREWTGELFF. The CDR3 coding sequence is TGTGCCAGCAGGGAATGGACCGGGGAGCTGTTTTTT.

V gene TRBV6-5 combines with J gene TRBJ1-2; D remains unclear. Between the trimmed V and J ends, which lost 7 bases and 2 bases, there was a span of 14 bases. CDR1 and CDR2 (germline): MNHEY, SVGAGI. The CDR3 length is 14 residues. The CDR3 here is CASTPGGGNYGYTF. The CDR3 DNA is TGTGCCAGCACTCCCGGTGGCGGGAACTATGGCTACACCTTC.

V gene TRBV2 combines with J gene TRBJ2-1; unclear D gene. This CDR3 comprises 13 residues. With 1 base removed from V and 6 bases from J, the gap between germline ends came to 7 bases. Germline lookup yields CDR1 SNHLY and CDR2 FYNNEI. The CDR3 sequence: CASSEVGGNEQFF. The CDR3 nucleotides read TGTGCCAGCAGTGAAGTAGGTGGCAATGAGCAGTTCTTC.

The rearrangement uses TRBV5-4 and TRBJ2-2; 10 positions agree with TRBD1. CDR3 size: 16 residues. CDR1 is SGHNT and CDR2 is YYREEE in the germline V gene (reference sequence). V lost 4 bases and J lost 2; bases outside the gene matches: 5. CDR3 coding DNA: TGTGCCAGCAGCACCCGGGACAGGGGTAACACCGGGGAGCTGTTTTTT. Protein sequence: CASSTRDRGNTGELFF.

V is TRBV13 and J is TRBJ2-5, with D unclear. Germline V gives CDR1 PRHDT, CDR2 FYEKMQ (reference sequence). V was pared by 2 bases and J by 5 bases, with 21 bases between. The CDR3 length is 17 residues. The CDR3 DNA sequence: TGTGCCAGCAGCTTAAGGGTATTTCGGGCAGTTGAGGAGACCCAGTACTTC. The encoded protein is CASSLRVFRAVEETQYF.

The chain is built from TRBV7-8 and TRBJ2-7; 7 bases align to TRBD2. This CDR3 has 12 amino acids. J lost 8 bases, V lost 3 bases, and 4 bases had no gene match. CDR1 is SGHVS and CDR2 is FQNEAQ in the germline V gene. CDR3 residues: CASSLERGQQYF. The CDR3 DNA sequence: TGTGCCAGCAGCTTGGAGCGGGGACAGCAGTACTTC. Based on the CDR3 plus reference TRBV7-8 and TRBJ2-7, the full variable domain is GAGVSQSPRYKVAKRGQDVALRCDPISGHVSLFWYQQALGQGPEFLTYFQNEAQLDKSGLPSDRFFAERPEGSVSTLKIQRTQQEDSAVYLCASSLERGQQYFGPGTRLTVT.

The chain recombines TRBV9 with TRBJ2-2; D uncertain. V was clipped by 4 bases and J by 5 bases, with 12 bases between them. This CDR3 region has 14 residues. From germline, CDR1 is SGDLS and CDR2 YYNGEE. In DNA, the CDR3 is TGTGCCAGCAGCTCCGCGACCTTGACCGGGGAGCTGTTTTTT. Protein product: CASSSATLTGELFF.

The chain has TRBV10-2 and TRBJ2-6, with D unresolved. The V and J ends lost 6 bases and 2 bases respectively, with 11 bases between them. The CDR3 is made up of 15 amino acids. The germline V gene has CDR1 WSHSY and CDR2 SAAADI. The CDR3 loop reads CASSPDPAGANVLTF. As DNA, the CDR3 is TGCGCCAGCAGCCCCGACCCTGCTGGGGCCAACGTCCTGACTTTC.

This chain connects TRBV19 to TRBJ1-5; 7 positions agree with TRBD1. Per germline, CDR1 LNHDA and CDR2 SQIVND (reference sequence). The CDR3 has 13 amino acids. J was trimmed by 4 bases and V by 8 bases; bases with no gene match: 5. CDR3 nucleotides: TGTGCCAGTGCCCAGACAGGGAATCAGCCCCAGCATTTT. Its translation is CASAQTGNQPQHF.

The rearrangement uses TRBV10-1 and TRBJ1-1; D may be TRBD1 (5 bases). Germline CDR1 reads WNHNN; CDR2 reads SYGVQD (reference sequence). Trimming removed 3 bases at V and 1 base at J, with 12 bases between. This CDR3 spans 15 amino acids. In nucleotides, the CDR3 is TGCGCCAGCAGTGAAGGCCGTGGGGGGAACACTGAAGCTTTCTTT. Amino acids: CASSEGRGGNTEAFF.

This chain connects TRBV29-1 to TRBJ1-1; D is ambiguous. V shed 4 bases and J shed 0 bases, with 6 bases lying between them. Germline values: CDR1 SQVTM, CDR2 ANQGSEA. The CDR3 is made up of 12 amino acids. The CDR3 region has the DNA TGCAGCGTTGCGGCTCTGAACACTGAAGCTTTCTTT. This encodes CSVAALNTEAFF.

The chain joins TRBV5-5 to TRBJ2-5; 7 nucleotides line up with TRBD2. The V segment lost 4 bases and the J segment 2 bases; nucleotides outside the gene matches: 11. CDR1 and CDR2 from the germline V gene are SGHKS and YYEKEE (reference sequence). The CDR3 runs to 16 residues. CDR3 region: CASSPSSGGSQETQYF. The CDR3 nucleotides read TGTGCCAGCAGCCCCTCCTCGGGCGGGAGTCAAGAGACCCAGTACTTC.

V and J are TRBV4-3 and TRBJ1-6; D is perhaps TRBD1 (5 bases). The CDR3 is 14 amino acids. V lost 1 base and J 7 bases, leaving 8 bases between the germline ends. CDR1 is LGHNA and CDR2 is YSLEER in the germline V gene. Here the CDR3 DNA reads TGCGCCAGCAGCCAAGTGGAGGGGAATTCACCCCTCCACTTT. Its protein is CASSQVEGNSPLHF.